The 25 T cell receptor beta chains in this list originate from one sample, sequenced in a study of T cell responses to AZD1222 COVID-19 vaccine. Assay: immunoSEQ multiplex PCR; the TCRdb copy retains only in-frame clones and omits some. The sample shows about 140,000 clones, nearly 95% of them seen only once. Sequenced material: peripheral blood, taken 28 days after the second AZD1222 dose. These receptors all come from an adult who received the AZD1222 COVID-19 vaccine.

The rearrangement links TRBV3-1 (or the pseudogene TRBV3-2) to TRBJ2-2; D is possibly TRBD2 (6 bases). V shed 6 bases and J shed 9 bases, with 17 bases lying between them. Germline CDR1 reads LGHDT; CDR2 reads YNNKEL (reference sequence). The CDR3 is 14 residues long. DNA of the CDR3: TGTGCCAGCAGTCCCGCCTCTAGCGCCTGGGAGCTGTTTTTT. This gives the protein CASSPASSAWELFF.

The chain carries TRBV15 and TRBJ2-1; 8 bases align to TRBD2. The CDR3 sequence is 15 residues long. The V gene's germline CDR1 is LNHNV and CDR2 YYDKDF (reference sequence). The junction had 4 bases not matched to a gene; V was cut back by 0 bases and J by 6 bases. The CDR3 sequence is CATSRDTAGANEQFF. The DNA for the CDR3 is TGTGCCACCAGCAGAGATACAGCGGGAGCCAATGAGCAGTTCTTC. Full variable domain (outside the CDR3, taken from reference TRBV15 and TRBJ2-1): DAMVIQNPRYQVTQFGKPVTLSCSQTLNHNVMYWYQQKSSQAPKLLFHYYDKDFNNEADTPDNFQSRRPNTSFCFLDIRSPGLGDTAMYLCATSRDTAGANEQFFGPGTRLTVL.

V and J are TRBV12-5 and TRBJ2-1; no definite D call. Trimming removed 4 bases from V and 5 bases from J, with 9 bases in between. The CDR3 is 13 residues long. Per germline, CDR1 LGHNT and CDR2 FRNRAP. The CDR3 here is CASGSAWDNEQFF. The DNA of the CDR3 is TGTGCTAGTGGTTCTGCCTGGGACAATGAGCAGTTCTTC.

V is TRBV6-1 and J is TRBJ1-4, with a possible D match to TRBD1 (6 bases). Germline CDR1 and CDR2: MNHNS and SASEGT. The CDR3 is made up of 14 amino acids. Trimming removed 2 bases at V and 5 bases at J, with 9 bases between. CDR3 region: CASSEMGANEKLFF. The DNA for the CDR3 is TGTGCCAGCAGTGAAATGGGGGCGAATGAAAAACTGTTTTTT.

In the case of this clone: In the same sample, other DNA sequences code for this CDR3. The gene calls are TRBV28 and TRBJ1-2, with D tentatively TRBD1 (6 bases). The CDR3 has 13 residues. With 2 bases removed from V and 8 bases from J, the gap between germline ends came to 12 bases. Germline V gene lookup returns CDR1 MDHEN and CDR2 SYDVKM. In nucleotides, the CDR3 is TGTGCCAGCAGTTTAAACAGGGTTAGAGGCTACACCTTC. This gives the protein CASSLNRVRGYTF.

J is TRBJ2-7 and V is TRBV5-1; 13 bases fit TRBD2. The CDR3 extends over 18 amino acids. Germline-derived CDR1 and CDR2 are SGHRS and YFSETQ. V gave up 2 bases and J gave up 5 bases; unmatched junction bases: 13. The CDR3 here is CASSFGLAGVVDSHEQYF. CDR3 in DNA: TGCGCCAGCAGCTTCGGACTAGCGGGAGTGGTTGATTCCCACGAGCAGTACTTC.

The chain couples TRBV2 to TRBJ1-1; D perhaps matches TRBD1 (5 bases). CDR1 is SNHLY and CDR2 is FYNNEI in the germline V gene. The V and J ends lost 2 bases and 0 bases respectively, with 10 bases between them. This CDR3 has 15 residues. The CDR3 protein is CASSEFGAMNTEAFF. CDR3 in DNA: TGTGCCAGCAGTGAATTTGGGGCCATGAACACTGAAGCTTTCTTT.

The CDR3 region has the DNA TGTGCCAGCAGCTTAGGGGGGCTAGCGGGAGGGCTTGAGCAGTTCTTC. It codes for CASSLGGLAGGLEQFF. The genes are TRBV7-2 and TRBJ2-1; the match to TRBD2 covers 12 bases. With 1 base clipped from V and 9 bases from J, the junction kept 7 bases outside the gene matches. The CDR3 is made up of 16 amino acids. Germline V gene sequence: CDR1 SGHTA, CDR2 FQGNSA.

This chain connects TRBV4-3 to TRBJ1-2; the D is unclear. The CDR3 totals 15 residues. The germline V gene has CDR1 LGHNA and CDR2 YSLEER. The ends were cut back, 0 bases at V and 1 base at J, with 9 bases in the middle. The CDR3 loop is CASSQDNSGNYGYTF. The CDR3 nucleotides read TGCGCCAGCAGCCAAGATAACAGCGGTAACTATGGCTACACCTTC.

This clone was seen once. CDR3: CSVVYQGRGTEAFF. The CDR3 DNA is TGCAGCGTTGTGTATCAGGGGCGCGGTACTGAAGCTTTCTTT. This chain links TRBV29-1 with TRBJ1-1; a weak D match, TRBD1 (6 bases). CDR3 length equals 14 residues. Per the germline V gene, CDR1 is SQVTM and CDR2 is ANQGSEA. V lost 4 bases and J 5 bases, leaving 17 bases between the germline ends.

CDR3 sequence reads: CASSLPSDSYNEQFF. CDR3 DNA: TGCGCCAGCAGCTTGCCTAGCGACTCCTACAATGAGCAGTTCTTC. J is TRBJ2-1 and V is TRBV5-1, with D perhaps matching TRBD2 (6 bases). The CDR3 spans 15 residues. V dropped 1 base and J dropped 0 bases, with 8 bases sitting between them. Looked up from germline, CDR1 is SGHRS and CDR2 is YFSETQ.

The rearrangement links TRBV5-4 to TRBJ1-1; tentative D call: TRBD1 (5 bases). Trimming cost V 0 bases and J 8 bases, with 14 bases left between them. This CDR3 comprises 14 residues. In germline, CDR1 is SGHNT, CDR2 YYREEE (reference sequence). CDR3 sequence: CASSLVRDPSEAFF. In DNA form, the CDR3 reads TGTGCCAGCAGCTTGGTCCGGGACCCCTCGGAAGCTTTCTTT.

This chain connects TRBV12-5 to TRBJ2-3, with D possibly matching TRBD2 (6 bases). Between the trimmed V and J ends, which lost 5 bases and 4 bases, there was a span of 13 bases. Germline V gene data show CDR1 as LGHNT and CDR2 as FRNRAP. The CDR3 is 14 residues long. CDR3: CASGPGLGADTQYF. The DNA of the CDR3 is TGTGCTAGTGGTCCGGGACTGGGGGCAGATACGCAGTATTTT.

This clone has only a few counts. The CDR3 DNA follows: TGTGCCAGCAGCTTAAATACGGGAGTACGCAATGAGCAGTTCTTC. It yields the protein CASSLNTGVRNEQFF. The chain couples TRBV7-3 to TRBJ2-1; possibly TRBD2 for D (6 bases). The germline V and J ends were trimmed by 1 base and 6 bases, with 13 bases remaining between them. Germline V CDR1 and CDR2: SGHTA, FQGTGA. CDR3 length: 15 amino acids.

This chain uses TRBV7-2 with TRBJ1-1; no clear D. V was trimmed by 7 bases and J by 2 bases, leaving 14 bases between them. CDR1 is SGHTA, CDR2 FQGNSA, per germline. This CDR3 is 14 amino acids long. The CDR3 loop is CASKISPVNTEAFF. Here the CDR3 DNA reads TGTGCCAGCAAAATAAGCCCGGTCAACACTGAAGCTTTCTTT.

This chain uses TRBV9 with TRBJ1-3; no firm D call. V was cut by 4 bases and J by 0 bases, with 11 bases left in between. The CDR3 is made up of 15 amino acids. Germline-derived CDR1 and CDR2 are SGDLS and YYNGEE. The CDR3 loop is CASSPTILSGNTIYF. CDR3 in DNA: TGTGCCAGCAGCCCAACGATCCTCTCTGGAAACACCATATATTTT.

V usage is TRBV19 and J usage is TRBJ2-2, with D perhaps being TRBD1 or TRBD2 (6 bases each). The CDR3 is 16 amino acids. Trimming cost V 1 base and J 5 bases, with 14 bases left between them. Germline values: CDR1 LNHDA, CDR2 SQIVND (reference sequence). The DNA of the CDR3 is TGTGCCAGTAGTATAGCAGGGGTTGGGAGGACCGGGGAGCTGTTTTTT. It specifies CASSIAGVGRTGELFF.

CDR3 amino acids: CASSQVKGLALNEQFF. DNA of the CDR3: TGTGCCAGCAGCCAAGTAAAAGGACTAGCCCTCAATGAGCAGTTCTTC. The chain uses TRBV4-2 and TRBJ2-1; 8 bases fit TRBD2. CDR1 LGHNA and CDR2 YNFKEQ come from the germline V gene. The CDR3 contains 16 residues. J was trimmed by 6 bases and V by 1 base; bases with no gene match: 8.

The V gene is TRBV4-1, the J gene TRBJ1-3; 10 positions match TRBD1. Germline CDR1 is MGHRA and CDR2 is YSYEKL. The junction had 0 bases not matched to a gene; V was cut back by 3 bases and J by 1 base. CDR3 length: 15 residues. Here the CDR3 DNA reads TGCGCCAGCAGCCAGGACAGGGGGTCTGGAAACACCATATATTTT. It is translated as CASSQDRGSGNTIYF.

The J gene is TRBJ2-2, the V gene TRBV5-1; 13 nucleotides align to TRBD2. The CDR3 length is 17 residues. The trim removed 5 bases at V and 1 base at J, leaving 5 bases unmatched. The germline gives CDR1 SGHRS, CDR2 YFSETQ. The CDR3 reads CASRRGLAGQNTGELFF. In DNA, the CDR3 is TGCGCCAGCAGGCGGGGACTAGCGGGACAGAACACCGGGGAGCTGTTTTTT.

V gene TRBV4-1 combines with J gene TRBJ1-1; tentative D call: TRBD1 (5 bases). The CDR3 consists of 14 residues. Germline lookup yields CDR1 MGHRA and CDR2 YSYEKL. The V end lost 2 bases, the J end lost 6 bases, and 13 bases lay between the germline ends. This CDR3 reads CASSQLPLGPEAFF. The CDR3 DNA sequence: TGCGCCAGCAGCCAACTCCCCTTGGGGCCTGAAGCTTTCTTT.

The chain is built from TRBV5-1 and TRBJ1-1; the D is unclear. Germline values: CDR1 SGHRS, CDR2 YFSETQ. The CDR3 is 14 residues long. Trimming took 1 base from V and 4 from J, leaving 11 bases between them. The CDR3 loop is CASSLIGWGTEAFF. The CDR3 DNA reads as TGCGCCAGCAGCTTGATCGGCTGGGGCACTGAAGCTTTCTTT. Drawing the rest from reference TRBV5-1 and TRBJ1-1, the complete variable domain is KAGVTQTPRYLIKTRGQQVTLSCSPISGHRSVSWYQQTPGQGLQFLFEYFSETQRNKGNFPGRFSGRQFSNSRSEMNVSTLELGDSALYLCASSLIGWGTEAFFGQGTRLTVV.

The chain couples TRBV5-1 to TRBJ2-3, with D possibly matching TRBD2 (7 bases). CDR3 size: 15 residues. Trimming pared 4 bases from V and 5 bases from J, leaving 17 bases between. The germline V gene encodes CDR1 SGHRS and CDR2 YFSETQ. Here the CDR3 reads CASSQAGQHLDTQYF. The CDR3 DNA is TGCGCCAGCAGCCAAGCGGGACAACACCTAGATACGCAGTATTTT.

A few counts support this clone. DNA for the CDR3: TGTGCCAGCAGTGAAAGCTGGGGACAGGGGAACGAGCAGTACTTC. It is translated as CASSESWGQGNEQYF. The genes are TRBV6-1 and TRBJ2-7, with TRBD1 identical over 10 bases. The CDR3 sequence is 15 residues long. Germline lookup yields CDR1 MNHNS and CDR2 SASEGT. J lost 5 bases, V lost 2 bases, and 6 bases had no gene match.

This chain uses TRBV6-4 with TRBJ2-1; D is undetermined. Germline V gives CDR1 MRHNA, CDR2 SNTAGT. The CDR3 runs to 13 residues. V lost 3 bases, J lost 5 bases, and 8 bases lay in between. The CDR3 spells CASSEDLNNEQFF. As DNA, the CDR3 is TGTGCCAGCAGTGAGGATCTAAACAATGAGCAGTTCTTC.